This T cell receptor (beta chain) was recovered during a study of cytomegalovirus exposure and HLA in healthy donors. Study as a whole: Of several hundred genotyped donors, 65% to 85% clustered with self-reported Caucasian donors.

Germline CDR1 WNHNN, CDR2 SYGVQD (reference sequence). This CDR3 comprises 13 residues. Germline trimming cut 6 bases from V and 5 bases from J; bases unmatched to any gene: 5. Primers for the PCR totalled 60 Vbeta and 13 Jbeta. The method was immunoSEQ multiplex PCR; TCRdb's version includes in-frame clones alone and lacks a portion of them. The sample lists tens of thousands of clones, 80% to 90% seen once, with 3% to 3.5% in the top ten. V and J are TRBV10-1 and TRBJ2-5, with 8 positions matching TRBD1. Sequenced: PBMCs. The sequence came from a man aged 25 to 45 in good health and CMV-seropositive. CDR3 coding DNA: TGCGCCAGCAGCGGACAGGGACTGGAGACCCAGTACTTC. Translated, it gives CASSGQGLETQYF.